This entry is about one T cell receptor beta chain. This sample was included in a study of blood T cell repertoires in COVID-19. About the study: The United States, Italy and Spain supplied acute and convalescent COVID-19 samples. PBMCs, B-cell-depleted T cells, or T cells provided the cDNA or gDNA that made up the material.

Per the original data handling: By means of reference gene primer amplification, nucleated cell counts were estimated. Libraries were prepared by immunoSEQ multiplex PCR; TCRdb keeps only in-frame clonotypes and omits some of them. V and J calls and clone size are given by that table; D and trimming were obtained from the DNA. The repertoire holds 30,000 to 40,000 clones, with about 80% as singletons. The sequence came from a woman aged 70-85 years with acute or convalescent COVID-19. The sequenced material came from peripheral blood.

The CDR3 DNA reads as TGTGCCAGCTCACCGCCTCCGGGAAACCCGTTCTACAATGAGCAGTTCTTC. This encodes CASSPPPGNPFYNEQFF. The genes are TRBV18 and TRBJ2-1, with D perhaps matching TRBD2 (5 bases). The germline V gene encodes CDR1 KGHSH and CDR2 LQKENI. V was shortened by 3 bases and J by 3 bases, with 18 bases between the two germline ends. This CDR3 is built from 17 residues.